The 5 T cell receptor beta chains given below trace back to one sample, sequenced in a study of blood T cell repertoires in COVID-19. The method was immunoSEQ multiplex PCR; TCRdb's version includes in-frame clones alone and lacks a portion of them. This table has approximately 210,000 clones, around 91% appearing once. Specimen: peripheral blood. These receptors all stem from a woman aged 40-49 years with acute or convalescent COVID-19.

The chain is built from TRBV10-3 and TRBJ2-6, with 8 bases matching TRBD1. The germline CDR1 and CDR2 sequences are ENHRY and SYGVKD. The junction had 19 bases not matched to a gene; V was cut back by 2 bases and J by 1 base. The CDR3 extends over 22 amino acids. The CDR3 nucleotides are TGTGCCATCAGTGAGCCAGAACTCCGGGCGACAGGGGTAGGATCTGGGGCCAACGTCCTGACTTTC. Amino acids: CAISEPELRATGVGSGANVLTF.

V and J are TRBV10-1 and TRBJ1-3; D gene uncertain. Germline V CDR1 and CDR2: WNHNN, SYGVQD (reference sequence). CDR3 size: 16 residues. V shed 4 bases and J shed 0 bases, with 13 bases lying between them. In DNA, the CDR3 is TGCGCCAGCAGTGTGGTCAGGCCTTACTCTGGAAACACCATATATTTT. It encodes CASSVVRPYSGNTIYF.

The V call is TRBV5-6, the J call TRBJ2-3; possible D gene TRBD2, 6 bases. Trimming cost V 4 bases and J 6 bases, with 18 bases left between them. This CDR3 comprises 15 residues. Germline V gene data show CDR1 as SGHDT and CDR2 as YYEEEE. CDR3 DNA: TGTGCCAGCAGCCAGGGACTCCGGCCCACGGATACGCAGTATTTT. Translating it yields CASSQGLRPTDTQYF.

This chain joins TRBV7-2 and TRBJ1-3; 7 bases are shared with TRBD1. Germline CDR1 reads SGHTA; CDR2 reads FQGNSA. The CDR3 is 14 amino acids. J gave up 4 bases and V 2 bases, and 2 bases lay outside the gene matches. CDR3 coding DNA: TGTGCCAGCAGCTTAAGGGGGCCCGGAAACACCATATATTTT. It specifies CASSLRGPGNTIYF.

CDR3: CASSLARSPYEQYV. For the CDR3, the DNA is TGTGCCAGCAGCTTAGCGCGGTCTCCCTACGAGCAGTACGTC. The genes are TRBV11-2 and TRBJ2-7, with D hard to call. CDR1 and CDR2 (germline): SGHAT, FQNNGV. The CDR3 is 14 amino acids. V was trimmed by 1 base and J by 2 bases, leaving 9 bases between them.